This T cell receptor (beta chain) was observed in a study of spatial heterogeneity in lung cancer. Across the whole study: Each time, sequencing found more beta-chain sequences than alpha-chain sequences. More than 8.5 raw reads, on average, carried each unique TCR and UMI combination.

Time point given: sample taken at primary tumor resection. In each case, whole RNA from tumor, nontumor lung or frozen PBMC was sequenced unsorted. Patients with untreated early-stage non-small cell lung cancer, numbering some 68, were the donors. Unique molecular identifiers, one per molecule, were present on every TCR cDNA molecule. From the 5' RACE reads, TCRdb called clonotypes with MiXCR, one entry per CDR3 protein. The sample includes about 36,000 distinct CDR3 sequences, around 5.2% of them seen just once. This clonotype was counted ten times or more. The sequences come from PBMCs, collected at surgery. This sequence originates from a female donor with early-stage non-small cell lung cancer.

In nucleotides, the CDR3 is TGTGCCTGGAGTGTACTGGACGACCAGCCCCAGCATTTT. It codes for CAWSVLDDQPQHF. J is TRBJ1-5 and V is TRBV30; D is unclear. Germline lookup yields CDR1 GTSNPN and CDR2 SVGIG (reference sequence). The CDR3 consists of 13 residues. The germline V and J ends were trimmed by 0 bases and 7 bases, with 10 bases remaining between them.